These 23 T cell receptor beta chains were all obtained from the same sample, sequenced in a study of memory CD4+ T cells and cytomegalovirus serostatus. The method was immunoSEQ multiplex PCR; TCRdb's version includes in-frame clones alone and lacks a portion of them. Among 55,000 to 65,000 clones listed, roughly three quarters were seen once. The sort gate was single viable CD3+CD4+CD8-CD45RO+ cells for memory CD4+ T cells. The specimen was memory CD4+ T cells from blood. The receptors shown here come from an adult in good health and CMV-seronegative.

The chain links TRBV5-1 to TRBJ2-2; TRBD2 aligns across 13 bases. The germline CDR1 and CDR2 sequences are SGHRS and YFSETQ. The CDR3 consists of 18 residues. V was pared by 2 bases and J by 5 bases, with 9 bases of the junction left unmatched. The CDR3 DNA is TGCGCCAGCAGCTTCAGCCCCGGACTAGCGGGAGTTACCGGGGAGCTGTTTTTT. This encodes CASSFSPGLAGVTGELFF.

This clone was detected once. This chain uses TRBV25-1 with TRBJ2-2, with no clear D. Looked up from germline, CDR1 is MGHDK and CDR2 is SYGVNS. The CDR3 contains 14 residues. V was trimmed by 6 bases and J by 6 bases, leaving 14 bases between them. CDR3 coding DNA: TGTGCCAGCAGGGTGACGTCGCCATCCGGGGAGCTGTTTTTT. It codes for CASRVTSPSGELFF.

The sample holds a few counts of this clone. The V and J genes are TRBV30 and TRBJ1-1, with 8 bases lining up with TRBD1. CDR1 GTSNPN and CDR2 SVGIG come from the germline V gene (reference sequence). V was pared by 4 bases and J by 5 bases, with 18 bases of the junction left unmatched. This CDR3 is 17 amino acids long. The CDR3 reads CAWKTQARTGRLTEAFF. DNA for the CDR3: TGTGCCTGGAAAACCCAGGCGAGGACAGGGAGATTGACTGAAGCTTTCTTT.

A few counts support this clone. The chain carries TRBV5-5 and TRBJ2-7; perhaps TRBD1 as D (5 bases). Between the trimmed V and J ends, which lost 0 bases and 0 bases, there was a span of 7 bases. Germline CDR1 is SGHKS and CDR2 is YYEKEE (reference sequence). CDR3 length equals 14 residues. The CDR3 sequence is CASSLVTGSYEQYF. CDR3 nucleotide sequence: TGTGCCAGCAGCTTGGTCACAGGCTCCTACGAGCAGTACTTC.

The J gene is TRBJ2-2, the V gene TRBV5-1; the match to TRBD1 covers 8 bases. In germline, CDR1 is SGHRS, CDR2 YFSETQ. Trimming removed 3 bases from V and 0 bases from J; junction bases left unmatched: 1. This CDR3 region has 15 residues. The DNA of the CDR3 is TGCGCCAGCAGCTGGGGACAGGCGAACACCGGGGAGCTGTTTTTT. Its protein product is CASSWGQANTGELFF. The complete variable domain, with remaining parts taken from reference TRBV5-1 and TRBJ2-2, reads KAGVTQTPRYLIKTRGQQVTLSCSPISGHRSVSWYQQTPGQGLQFLFEYFSETQRNKGNFPGRFSGRQFSNSRSEMNVSTLELGDSALYLCASSWGQANTGELFFGEGSRLTVL.

The CDR3: CASSLDSNTEAFF. In DNA, the CDR3 is TGTGCCAGCAGCTTAGACAGTAACACTGAAGCTTTCTTT. V and J are TRBV11-3 and TRBJ1-1; no reliable D call. This CDR3 is built from 13 residues. CDR1 is SGHNT, CDR2 YENEEA, per germline. Trimming left V 0 bases short and J 2 bases short, with 4 bases between.

The chain joins TRBV7-9 to TRBJ2-3, with TRBD2 identical over 10 bases. The junction had 0 bases not matched to a gene; V was cut back by 3 bases and J by 0 bases. This CDR3 is 15 amino acids long. In germline, CDR1 is SEHNR, CDR2 FQNEAQ (reference sequence). CDR3 in amino acids: CASSLTSGSTDTQYF. In DNA, the CDR3 is TGTGCCAGCAGCTTGACTAGCGGGAGCACAGATACGCAGTATTTT.

The V call is TRBV2, the J call TRBJ2-2; D tentatively fits TRBD1 or TRBD2 (5 bases each). The CDR3 is made up of 16 amino acids. The germline V gene has CDR1 SNHLY and CDR2 FYNNEI. Trimming removed 7 bases from V and 4 bases from J, with 19 bases in between. CDR3 in amino acids: CASTGSTAGSTGELFF. The CDR3 DNA follows: TGTGCCAGCACGGGGTCTACCGCAGGGAGCACCGGGGAGCTGTTTTTT. Full variable domain (remainder filled in from reference TRBV2 and TRBJ2-2): EPEVTQTPSHQVTQMGQEVILRCVPISNHLYFYWYRQILGQKVEFLVSFYNNEISEKSEIFDDQFSVERPDGSNFTLKIRSTKLEDSAMYFCASTGSTAGSTGELFFGEGSRLTVL.

The chain couples TRBV12-5 to TRBJ2-3; either TRBD1 or TRBD2 may supply D (5 bases each). The CDR3 is 13 residues long. The ends were cut back, 5 bases at V and 3 bases at J, with 9 bases in the middle. Germline CDR1 and CDR2: LGHNT and FRNRAP. This CDR3 is CASGPEGTDTQYF. CDR3 DNA sequence: TGTGCTAGTGGTCCCGAGGGGACAGATACGCAGTATTTT.

The genes are TRBV4-3 and TRBJ2-6; 8 nucleotides align to TRBD1. There are 18 residues in the CDR3. Germline CDR1 and CDR2: LGHNA and YSLEER. V trimming: 0 bases; J trimming: 3 bases; junction bases outside the gene matches: 7. Here the CDR3 DNA reads TGCGCCAGCAGCCAAGATCTTCAGGGGGCGCTTGGGGCCAACGTCCTGACTTTC. Amino acids: CASSQDLQGALGANVLTF.

This clone has more than one count but fewer than ten. This chain links TRBV4-2 with TRBJ1-1, with D hard to call. The germline V gene encodes CDR1 LGHNA and CDR2 YNFKEQ. V was shortened by 0 bases and J by 1 base, with 12 bases between the two germline ends. This CDR3 is built from 16 residues. DNA of the CDR3: TGTGCCAGCAGCCAAGAATGGTTAGGTTCGAACACTGAAGCTTTCTTT. Its protein product is CASSQEWLGSNTEAFF.

The chain is built from TRBV9 and TRBJ2-2, with 9 bases identical to TRBD1. The CDR3 consists of 15 residues. V gave up 3 bases and J gave up 4 bases; unmatched junction bases: 4. Per germline, CDR1 SGDLS and CDR2 YYNGEE. For the CDR3, the DNA is TGTGCCAGCAGCGGGCGGACAGGGGTCACCGGGGAGCTGTTTTTT. Translating gives CASSGRTGVTGELFF.

This chain links TRBV10-3 with TRBJ2-7; 9 bases are a match to TRBD2. Losses at the gene ends were 6 bases for V and 1 base for J; bases not matched to a gene: 19. The germline gives CDR1 ENHRY, CDR2 SYGVKD. This CDR3 comprises 19 residues. This CDR3 reads CAISGSAGGPGFSSYEQYF. The CDR3 DNA follows: TGTGCCATCAGCGGAAGTGCGGGAGGGCCAGGGTTTTCGTCCTACGAGCAGTACTTC.

This chain uses TRBV5-1 with TRBJ1-4; TRBD1 might be the D (6 bases). The CDR3 is 17 amino acids. Trimming removed 0 bases from V and 4 bases from J, with 16 bases in between. The germline V gene has CDR1 SGHRS and CDR2 YFSETQ. This CDR3 reads CASSLAVGGAGNEKLFF. The CDR3 coding sequence is TGCGCCAGCAGCTTGGCAGTTGGGGGGGCCGGTAATGAAAAACTGTTTTTT.

This clone occurred once. The chain couples TRBV7-2 to TRBJ2-4; perhaps TRBD2 as D (7 bases). Germline-derived CDR1 and CDR2 are SGHTA and FQGNSA. Between the trimmed V and J ends, which lost 6 bases and 6 bases, there was a span of 18 bases. CDR3 length equals 15 residues. CDR3 bases: TGTGCCAGCAGTTCACAGGGAGGGGCTGGAAACATTCAGTACTTC. Translation gives CASSSQGGAGNIQYF.

The genes are TRBV27 and TRBJ2-7; 10 bases align to TRBD2. The germline V gene encodes CDR1 MNHEY and CDR2 SMNVEV (reference sequence). This CDR3 has 13 amino acids. V lost 6 bases, J lost 6 bases, and 5 bases stayed unmatched. In DNA, the CDR3 is TGTGCCAGCAGACTAGCGGGATCGAGCGAGCAGTACTTC. Its protein product is CASRLAGSSEQYF.

The chain carries TRBV4-3 and TRBJ2-1; D is perhaps TRBD1 or TRBD2 (5 bases each). This CDR3 spans 12 amino acids. Trimming pared 1 base from V and 7 bases from J, leaving 5 bases between. The V gene's germline CDR1 is LGHNA and CDR2 YSLEER. The CDR3: CASSQGGNEQFF. CDR3 bases: TGCGCCAGCAGCCAAGGGGGGAATGAGCAGTTCTTC.

The V and J genes are TRBV5-1 and TRBJ2-3, with a possible D match to TRBD2 (5 bases). Germline loops: CDR1 SGHRS, CDR2 YFSETQ. Trimming took off 0 bases at V and 7 bases at J, with 15 bases between the two ends. The CDR3 is 15 amino acids. In DNA form, the CDR3 reads TGCGCCAGCAGCTTGGAAAACCGGGGAATGAATACGCAGTATTTT. Translated: CASSLENRGMNTQYF.

This chain links TRBV5-1 with TRBJ2-7, with D perhaps matching TRBD2 (5 bases). Looked up from germline, CDR1 is SGHRS and CDR2 is YFSETQ. V lost 0 bases and J lost 3, with 10 bases in between. The CDR3 runs to 14 residues. The CDR3 region has the DNA TGCGCCAGCAGCTTGGGGACTTCGCTCTACGAGCAGTACTTC. Its protein is CASSLGTSLYEQYF. The full variable domain, with the rest looked up from reference TRBV5-1 and TRBJ2-7, is KAGVTQTPRYLIKTRGQQVTLSCSPISGHRSVSWYQQTPGQGLQFLFEYFSETQRNKGNFPGRFSGRQFSNSRSEMNVSTLELGDSALYLCASSLGTSLYEQYFGPGTRLTVT.

There are a few counts of this clone. The chain uses TRBV28 and TRBJ2-1, with 7 bases identical to TRBD2. CDR1 is MDHEN, CDR2 SYDVKM, per germline. The junction had 10 bases not matched to a gene; V was cut back by 5 bases and J by 3 bases. This CDR3 spans 16 amino acids. The CDR3 sequence is CASSTILERDYNEQFF. For the CDR3, the DNA is TGTGCCAGCAGTACCATTCTAGAGCGGGACTACAATGAGCAGTTCTTC.

The chain employs TRBV11-1 and TRBJ2-7, with D possibly matching TRBD1 (6 bases). Trimming left V 5 bases short and J 7 bases short, with 12 bases between. The germline gives CDR1 SGHAT, CDR2 FQDESV (reference sequence). This CDR3 has 12 residues. The CDR3 bases are TGTGCCAGCAGCCTCCCAGGGGATGAGCAGTACTTC. It encodes CASSLPGDEQYF. The full variable domain, its missing parts supplied by reference TRBV11-1 and TRBJ2-7, is EAEVAQSPRYKITEKSQAVAFWCDPISGHATLYWYRQILGQGPELLVQFQDESVVDDSQLPKDRFSAERLKGVDSTLKIQPAELGDSAMYLCASSLPGDEQYFGPGTRLTVT.

The V call is TRBV7-2, the J call TRBJ2-5; D is unresolved. Trimming cost V 1 base and J 5 bases, with 5 bases left between them. This CDR3 comprises 12 residues. CDR1 and CDR2 from the germline V gene are SGHTA and FQGNSA. The chain's CDR3 is CASSLGWETQYF. DNA of the CDR3: TGTGCCAGCAGCTTAGGTTGGGAGACCCAGTACTTC.

The chain is built from TRBV11-3 and TRBJ2-5; 11 bases match TRBD2. After removal of 5 bases from V and 4 bases from J, the junction contained 15 bases not matched to a gene. From germline, CDR1 is SGHNT and CDR2 YENEEA. The CDR3 has 18 residues. The DNA for the CDR3 is TGTGCCAGCAGCCCGAACACCACTAGCGGGAGAAGGGTAGAGACCCAGTACTTC. Translating it yields CASSPNTTSGRRVETQYF.